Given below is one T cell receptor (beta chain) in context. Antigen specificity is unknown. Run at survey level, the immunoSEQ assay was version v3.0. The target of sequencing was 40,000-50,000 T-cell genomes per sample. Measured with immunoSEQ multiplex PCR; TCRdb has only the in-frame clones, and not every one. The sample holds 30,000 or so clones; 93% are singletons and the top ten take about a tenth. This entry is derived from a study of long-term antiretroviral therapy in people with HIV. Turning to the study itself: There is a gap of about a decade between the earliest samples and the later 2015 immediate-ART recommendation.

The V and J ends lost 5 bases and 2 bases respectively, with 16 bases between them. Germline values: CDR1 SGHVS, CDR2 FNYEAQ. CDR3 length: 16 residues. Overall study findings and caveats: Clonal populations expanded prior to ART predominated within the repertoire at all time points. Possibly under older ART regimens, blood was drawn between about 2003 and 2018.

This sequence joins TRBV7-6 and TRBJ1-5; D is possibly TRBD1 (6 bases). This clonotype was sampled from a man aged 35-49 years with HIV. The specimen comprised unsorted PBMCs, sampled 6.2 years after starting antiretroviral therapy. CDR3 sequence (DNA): TGTGCCAGCAGCGCCACGGGGGGCTTTGGCAATCAGCCCCAGCATTTT. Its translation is CASSATGGFGNQPQHF.